One and the same sample provided the 27 T cell receptor beta chains below, sequenced in a study of T cells expressing NK-cell markers. From the 5' RACE reads, TCRdb lists one entry per CDR3 protein and no DNA. Found here are fewer than 200,000 distinct CDR3 sequences; the top ten clones hold about 18%. The sequenced material came from blood T cells: a sorted CD56 or NKG2C T cell subset, CD4+ or CD8+ T cells, or bulk PBMC T cells (not recorded which). Receptors originate from a woman aged 18 to 75 in good health.

V gene TRBV27 combines with J gene TRBJ1-1. This CDR3 comprises 15 residues. The germline gives CDR1 MNHEY, CDR2 SMNVEV (reference sequence). The CDR3: CASSLSAIRGTEAFF.

This CDR3 is CSAQGLAGGRGEQFF. The chain is built from TRBV20-1 and TRBJ2-1; with no DNA, the TCRdb D assignment of TRBD2 cannot be verified. The CDR3 is 15 amino acids. Germline V CDR1 and CDR2: DFQATT, SNEGSKA (reference sequence).

V is TRBV15 and J is TRBJ2-7; TCRdb gives TRBD1 as the D gene, but with no DNA this cannot be confirmed. Germline-derived CDR1 and CDR2 are LNHNV and YYDKDF (reference sequence). This CDR3 comprises 14 residues. CDR3 protein: CATSREAGGYEQYF.

The chain couples TRBV28 to TRBJ2-7; TCRdb selects TRBD2, and the lack of DNA leaves this call unchecked. The CDR3 covers 15 residues. The germline V gene has CDR1 MDHEN and CDR2 SYDVKM. The CDR3 protein is CASSLIFAGVGEQYF.

The chain couples TRBV7-3 to TRBJ2-1; the D gene TCRdb calls, TRBD2, cannot be checked with no DNA. The CDR3 spans 16 residues. The V gene's germline CDR1 is SGHTA and CDR2 FQGTGA. CDR3 sequence reads: CASSPGLAGGQNEQFF.

The chain recombines TRBV30 with TRBJ2-7; TCRdb designates TRBD1, a call that cannot be tested without DNA. This CDR3 comprises 15 residues. Germline lookup yields CDR1 GTSNPN and CDR2 SVGIG (reference sequence). This CDR3 is CAWSFSGTGSYEQYF.

The chain uses TRBV5-1 and TRBJ2-7; TCRdb's D call, TRBD1, is unchecked because there is no DNA. The CDR3 loop spans 16 amino acids. The germline V gene encodes CDR1 SGHRS and CDR2 YFSETQ. CDR3 sequence reads: CASSYDRDRGYNEQYF.

V is TRBV4-1 and J is TRBJ1-3; checking the TCRdb D call of TRBD1 is not possible without DNA. The germline V gene encodes CDR1 MGHRA and CDR2 YSYEKL. CDR3 size: 16 residues. The CDR3 is CASSQSGQLFRNTIYF.

The gene calls are TRBV4-2 and TRBJ2-2; TCRdb proposes TRBD2, but this gene call is untestable without DNA. CDR3 length: 16 residues. From germline, CDR1 is LGHNA and CDR2 YNFKEQ. The CDR3 here is CASSQGLAGRTGELFF.

The CDR3 sequence: CASSGRGRGYTF. The chain has TRBV2 and TRBJ1-2; the D call from TCRdb, TRBD1, cannot be confirmed without DNA. This CDR3 spans 12 amino acids. The germline gives CDR1 SNHLY, CDR2 FYNNEI.

V usage is TRBV5-1 and J usage is TRBJ1-2. CDR1 is SGHRS, CDR2 YFSETQ, per germline. This CDR3 comprises 17 residues. The CDR3 here is CASSSGDLGRVNYGYTF. Full variable domain (missing parts from reference TRBV5-1 and TRBJ1-2): KAGVTQTPRYLIKTRGQQVTLSCSPISGHRSVSWYQQTPGQGLQFLFEYFSETQRNKGNFPGRFSGRQFSNSRSEMNVSTLELGDSALYLCASSSGDLGRVNYGYTFGSGTRLTVV.

The J gene is TRBJ1-6, the V gene TRBV12-3 or TRBV12-4. The CDR3 length is 16 residues. CDR3 sequence reads: CASSPYTGISNSPLHF.

V is TRBV5-1 and J is TRBJ2-1. The CDR3 has 14 amino acids. In germline, CDR1 is SGHRS, CDR2 YFSETQ. CDR3 loop: CASSLDTAYNEQFF.

The V and J genes are TRBV20-1 and TRBJ1-5. Per germline, CDR1 DFQATT and CDR2 SNEGSKA (reference sequence). The CDR3 covers 16 residues. CDR3: CSARDPGVISNQPQHF.

The chain carries TRBV12-3 or TRBV12-4 and TRBJ2-3. The CDR3 extends over 12 amino acids. The CDR3 sequence is CASSESFDTQYF.

The chain links TRBV3-1 to TRBJ2-2. The CDR3 has 14 amino acids. Germline CDR1 is LGHDT and CDR2 is YNNKEL (reference sequence). This CDR3 reads CASSQEHSTGELFF. Together with reference TRBV3-1 and TRBJ2-2, the CDR3 gives the full variable domain: DTAVSQTPKYLVTQMGNDKSIKCEQNLGHDTMYWYKQDSKKFLKIMFSYNNKELIINETVPNRFSPKSPDKAHLNLHINSLELGDSAVYFCASSQEHSTGELFFGEGSRLTVL.

This chain connects TRBV6-1 to TRBJ1-4; TCRdb proposes TRBD1, but this gene call is untestable without DNA. The CDR3 covers 15 residues. Germline V CDR1 and CDR2: MNHNS, SASEGT. This CDR3 is CASSDRGRANEKLFF.

The chain couples TRBV7-3 to TRBJ2-1; TCRdb outputs TRBD2, but without DNA this stays unchecked. CDR3 length: 15 residues. Germline V lookup: CDR1 SGHTA, CDR2 FQGTGA. The CDR3: CASSLIKRGVDEQFF.

The V call is TRBV7-3, the J call TRBJ2-3; TCRdb indicates TRBD1, and absent DNA this call remains unverified. The germline CDR1 and CDR2 sequences are SGHTA and FQGTGA. The CDR3 contains 14 residues. CDR3 sequence reads: CASSLITGADTQYF.

The chain carries TRBV20-1 and TRBJ2-1; TCRdb calls TRBD2, which cannot be checked without DNA. The CDR3 length is 14 residues. The V gene's germline CDR1 is DFQATT and CDR2 SNEGSKA (reference sequence). CDR3 amino acids: CSAPGTSGIGEQFF.

V gene TRBV7-9 combines with J gene TRBJ1-1; the TCRdb call, TRBD1, lacks DNA for checking. The germline CDR1 and CDR2 sequences are SEHNR and FQNEAQ (reference sequence). This CDR3 is 14 amino acids long. This CDR3 reads CASSRGQKNTEAFF.

This chain connects TRBV7-2 to TRBJ1-2; the D call of TRBD1 rests on TCRdb alone, since no DNA is present to check it. The CDR3 runs to 15 residues. Germline V gene lookup returns CDR1 SGHTA and CDR2 FQGNSA. The CDR3 is CASSSVGQGPNGYTF.

The chain has TRBV7-9 and TRBJ2-7; the D gene TCRdb calls, TRBD2, cannot be checked with no DNA. Germline CDR1 is SEHNR and CDR2 is FQNEAQ (reference sequence). The CDR3 runs to 13 residues. CDR3 sequence: CASSLVGSDEQYF. Complete variable domain (other parts from reference TRBV7-9 and TRBJ2-7): DTGVSQNPRHKITKRGQNVTFRCDPISEHNRLYWYRQTLGQGPEFLTYFQNEAQLEKSRLLSDRFSAERPKGSFSTLEIQRTEQGDSAMYLCASSLVGSDEQYFGPGTRLTVT.

The chain has TRBV5-1 and TRBJ2-2; TCRdb selects TRBD1, and the lack of DNA leaves this call unchecked. This CDR3 is 12 amino acids long. Germline loops: CDR1 SGHRS, CDR2 YFSETQ. CDR3 region: CASGQGTGELFF.

The chain recombines TRBV5-1 with TRBJ1-2; the TCRdb D gene call, TRBD1, has no DNA to confirm it. Germline CDR1 is SGHRS and CDR2 is YFSETQ. This CDR3 contains 12 residues. The CDR3: CASRNVGGGYTF.

V is TRBV5-1 and J is TRBJ2-2; the TCRdb call, TRBD1, lacks DNA for checking. This CDR3 has 14 residues. Germline V gene lookup returns CDR1 SGHRS and CDR2 YFSETQ. This CDR3 is CATRPGEFTGELFF.

The genes are TRBV7-8 and TRBJ2-5; checking the TCRdb D call of TRBD1 is not possible without DNA. Germline-derived CDR1 and CDR2 are SGHVS and FQNEAQ. CDR3 size: 14 residues. The CDR3 loop is CASSPRIRGETQYF.